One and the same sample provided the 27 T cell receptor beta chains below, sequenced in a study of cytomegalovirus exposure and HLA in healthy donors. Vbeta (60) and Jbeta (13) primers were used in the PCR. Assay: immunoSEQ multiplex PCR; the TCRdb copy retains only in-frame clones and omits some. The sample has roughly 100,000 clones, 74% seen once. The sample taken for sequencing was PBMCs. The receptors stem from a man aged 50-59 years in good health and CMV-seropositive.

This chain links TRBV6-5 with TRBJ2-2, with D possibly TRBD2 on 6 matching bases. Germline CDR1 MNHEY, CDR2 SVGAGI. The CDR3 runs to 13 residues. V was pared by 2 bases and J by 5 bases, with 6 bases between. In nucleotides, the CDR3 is TGTGCCAGCAGTTACGGGGGGACCGGGGAGCTGTTTTTT. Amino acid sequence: CASSYGGTGELFF.

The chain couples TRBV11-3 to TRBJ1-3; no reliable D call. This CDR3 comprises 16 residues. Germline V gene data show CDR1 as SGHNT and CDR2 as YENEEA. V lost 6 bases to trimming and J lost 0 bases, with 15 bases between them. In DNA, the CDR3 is TGTGCCAGCAGTCGTTTTCGGGAGCCCTCTGGAAACACCATATATTTT. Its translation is CASSRFREPSGNTIYF.

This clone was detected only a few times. CDR3 DNA sequence: TGTGCCAGCAGCAAACGCCGACTAGCGGGAGCCTACGAGCAGTACTTC. Translating gives CASSKRRLAGAYEQYF. The chain recombines TRBV21-1 with TRBJ2-7; the D call in the table, TRBD2, was not verified against the DNA. TRBV21-1 counts as a pseudogene. This CDR3 contains 16 residues.

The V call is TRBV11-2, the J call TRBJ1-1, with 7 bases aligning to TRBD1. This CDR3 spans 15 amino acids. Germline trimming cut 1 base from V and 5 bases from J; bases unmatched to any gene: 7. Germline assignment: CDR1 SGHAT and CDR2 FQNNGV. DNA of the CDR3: TGTGCCAGCAGCTTAGTGGCCGCAGGGGGAACTGAAGCTTTCTTT. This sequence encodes CASSLVAAGGTEAFF.

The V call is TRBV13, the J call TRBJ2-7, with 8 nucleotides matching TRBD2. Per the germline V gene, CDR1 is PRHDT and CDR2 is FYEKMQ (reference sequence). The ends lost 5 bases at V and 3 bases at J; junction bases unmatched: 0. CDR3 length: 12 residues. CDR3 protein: CASSRGGYEQYF. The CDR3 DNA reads TGTGCCAGCAGCCGGGGGGGCTACGAGCAGTACTTC.

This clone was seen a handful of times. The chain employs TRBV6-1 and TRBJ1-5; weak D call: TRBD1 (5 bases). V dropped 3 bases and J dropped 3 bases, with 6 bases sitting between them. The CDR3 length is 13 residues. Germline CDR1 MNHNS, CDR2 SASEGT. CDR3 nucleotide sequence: TGTGCCAGCAGTGAGACAGCCAATCAGCCCCAGCATTTT. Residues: CASSETANQPQHF.

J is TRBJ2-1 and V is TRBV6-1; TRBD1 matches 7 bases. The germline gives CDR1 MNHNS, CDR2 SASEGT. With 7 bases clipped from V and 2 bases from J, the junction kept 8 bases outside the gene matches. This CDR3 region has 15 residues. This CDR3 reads CASTQQGFTYNEQFF. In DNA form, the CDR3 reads TGTGCCAGCACCCAACAGGGGTTCACCTACAATGAGCAGTTCTTC.

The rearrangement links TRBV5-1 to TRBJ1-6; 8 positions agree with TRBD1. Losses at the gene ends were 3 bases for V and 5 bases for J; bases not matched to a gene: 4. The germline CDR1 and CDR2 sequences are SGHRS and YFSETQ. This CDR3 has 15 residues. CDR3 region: CASSSTGDDNSPLHF. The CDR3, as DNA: TGCGCCAGCAGCTCGACAGGGGACGATAATTCACCCCTCCACTTT.

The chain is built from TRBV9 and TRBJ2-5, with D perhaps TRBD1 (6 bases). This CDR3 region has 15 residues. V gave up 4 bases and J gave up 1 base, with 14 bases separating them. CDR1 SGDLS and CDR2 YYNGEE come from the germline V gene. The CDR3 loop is CASSSRGTPQETQYF. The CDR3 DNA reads TGTGCCAGCAGCTCGAGGGGGACACCCCAAGAGACCCAGTACTTC.

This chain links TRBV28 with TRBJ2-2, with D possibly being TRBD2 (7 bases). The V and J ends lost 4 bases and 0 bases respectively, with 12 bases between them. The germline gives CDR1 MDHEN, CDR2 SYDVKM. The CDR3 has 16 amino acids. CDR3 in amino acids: CASSWGGGTNTGELFF. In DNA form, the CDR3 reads TGTGCCAGCAGTTGGGGAGGGGGGACGAACACCGGGGAGCTGTTTTTT.

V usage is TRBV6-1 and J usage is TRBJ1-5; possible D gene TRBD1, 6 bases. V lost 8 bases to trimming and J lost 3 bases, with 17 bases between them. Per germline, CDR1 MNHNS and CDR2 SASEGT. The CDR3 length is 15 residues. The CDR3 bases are TGTGCCAGCTCACCTGACGGACAGAACAATCAGCCCCAGCATTTT. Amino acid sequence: CASSPDGQNNQPQHF.

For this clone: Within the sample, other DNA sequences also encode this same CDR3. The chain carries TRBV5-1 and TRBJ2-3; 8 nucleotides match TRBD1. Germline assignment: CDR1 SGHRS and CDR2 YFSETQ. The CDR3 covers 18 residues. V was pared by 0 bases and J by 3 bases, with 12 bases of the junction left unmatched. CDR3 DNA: TGCGCCAGCAGCTTGGGGTCGGCAGGGACAGGATTTACAGATACGCAGTATTTT. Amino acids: CASSLGSAGTGFTDTQYF.

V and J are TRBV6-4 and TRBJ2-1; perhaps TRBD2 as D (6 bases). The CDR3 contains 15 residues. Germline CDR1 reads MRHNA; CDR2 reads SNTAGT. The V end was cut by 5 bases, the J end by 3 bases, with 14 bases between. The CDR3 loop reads CASSLDHGGYNEQFF. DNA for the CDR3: TGTGCCAGCAGTCTTGACCACGGGGGCTACAATGAGCAGTTCTTC.

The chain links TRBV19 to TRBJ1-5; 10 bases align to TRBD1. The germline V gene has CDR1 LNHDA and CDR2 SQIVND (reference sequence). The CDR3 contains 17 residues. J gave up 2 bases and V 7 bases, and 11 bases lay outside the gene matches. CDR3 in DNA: TGTGCCAGTACCTTGACAGGGGGCTTTTTGGGCAATCAGCCCCAGCATTTT. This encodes CASTLTGGFLGNQPQHF.

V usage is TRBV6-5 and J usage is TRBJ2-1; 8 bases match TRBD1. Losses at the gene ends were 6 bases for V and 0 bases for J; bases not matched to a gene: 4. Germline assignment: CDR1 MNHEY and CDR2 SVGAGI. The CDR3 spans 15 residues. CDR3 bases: TGTGCCAGCAGGACGACAGGGGTCTCCTACAATGAGCAGTTCTTC. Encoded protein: CASRTTGVSYNEQFF.

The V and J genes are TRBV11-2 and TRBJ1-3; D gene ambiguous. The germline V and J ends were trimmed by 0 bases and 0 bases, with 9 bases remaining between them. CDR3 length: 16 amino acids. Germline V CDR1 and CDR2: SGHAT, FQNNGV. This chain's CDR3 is CASSLDTGSSGNTIYF. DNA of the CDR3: TGTGCCAGCAGCTTAGATACCGGGTCCTCTGGAAACACCATATATTTT.

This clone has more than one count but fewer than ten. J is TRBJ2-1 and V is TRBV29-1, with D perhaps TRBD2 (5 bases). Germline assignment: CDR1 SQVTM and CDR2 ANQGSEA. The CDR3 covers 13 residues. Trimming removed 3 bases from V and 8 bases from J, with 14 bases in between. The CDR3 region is CSVDGLTSHEQFF. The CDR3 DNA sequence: TGCAGCGTTGACGGACTTACCTCACATGAGCAGTTCTTC.

Here the CDR3 DNA reads TGTGCCAGCAGCTCCCCCGGGGTTTTAAGGGAGCAGTTCTTC. Encoded protein: CASSSPGVLREQFF. This chain uses TRBV7-2 with TRBJ2-1; D perhaps matches TRBD2 (5 bases). The germline V gene has CDR1 SGHTA and CDR2 FQGNSA. The CDR3 has 14 amino acids. V lost 4 bases and J lost 10, with 17 bases in between.

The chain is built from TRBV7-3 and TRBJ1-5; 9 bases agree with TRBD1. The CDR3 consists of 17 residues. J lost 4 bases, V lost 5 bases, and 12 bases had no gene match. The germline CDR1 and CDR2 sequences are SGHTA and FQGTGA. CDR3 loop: CASSPTQTGTGNQPQHF. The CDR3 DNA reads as TGTGCCAGCAGCCCCACACAAACCGGGACAGGGAATCAGCCCCAGCATTTT.

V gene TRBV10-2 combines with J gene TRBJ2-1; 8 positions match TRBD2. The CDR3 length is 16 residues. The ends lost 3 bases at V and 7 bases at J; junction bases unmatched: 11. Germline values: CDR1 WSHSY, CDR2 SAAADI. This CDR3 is CASSDWTSRGGNEQFF. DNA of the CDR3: TGCGCCAGCAGTGATTGGACTAGTCGCGGGGGGAATGAGCAGTTCTTC.

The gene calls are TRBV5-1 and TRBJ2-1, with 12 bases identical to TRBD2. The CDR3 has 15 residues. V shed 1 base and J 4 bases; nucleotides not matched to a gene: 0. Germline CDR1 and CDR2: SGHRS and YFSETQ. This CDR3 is CASSLTSGGYNEQFF. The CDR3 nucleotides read TGCGCCAGCAGCTTGACTAGCGGGGGGTACAATGAGCAGTTCTTC. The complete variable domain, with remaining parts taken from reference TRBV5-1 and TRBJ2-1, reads KAGVTQTPRYLIKTRGQQVTLSCSPISGHRSVSWYQQTPGQGLQFLFEYFSETQRNKGNFPGRFSGRQFSNSRSEMNVSTLELGDSALYLCASSLTSGGYNEQFFGPGTRLTVL.

The CDR3 bases are TGCAGCGTGGGACAGGGGAACTACGAGCAGTACTTC. This codes for CSVGQGNYEQYF. The chain recombines TRBV29-1 with TRBJ2-7, with 10 nucleotides matching TRBD1. The CDR3 runs to 12 residues. V trimming: 6 bases; J trimming: 3 bases; junction bases outside the gene matches: 2. CDR1 is SQVTM, CDR2 ANQGSEA, per germline.

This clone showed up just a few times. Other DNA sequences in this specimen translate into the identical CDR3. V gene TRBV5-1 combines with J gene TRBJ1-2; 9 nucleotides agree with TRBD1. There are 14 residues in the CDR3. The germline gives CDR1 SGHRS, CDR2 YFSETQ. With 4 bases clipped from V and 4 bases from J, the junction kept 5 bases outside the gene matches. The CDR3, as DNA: TGCGCCAGCAGCCCAGGACAGGGGACCTATGGCTACACCTTC. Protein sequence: CASSPGQGTYGYTF.

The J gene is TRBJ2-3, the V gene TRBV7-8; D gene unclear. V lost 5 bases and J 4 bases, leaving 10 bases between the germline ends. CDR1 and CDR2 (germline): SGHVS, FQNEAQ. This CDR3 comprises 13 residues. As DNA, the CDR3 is TGTGCCAGCAGCCCGTCTGAGCCAGATACGCAGTATTTT. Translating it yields CASSPSEPDTQYF.

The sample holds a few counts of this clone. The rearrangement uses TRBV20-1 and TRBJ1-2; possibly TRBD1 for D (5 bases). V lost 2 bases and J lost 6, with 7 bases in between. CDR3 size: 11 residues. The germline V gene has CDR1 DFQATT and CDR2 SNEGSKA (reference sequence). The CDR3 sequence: CSARTGDGYTF. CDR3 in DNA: TGCAGTGCTAGAACGGGGGATGGCTACACCTTC.

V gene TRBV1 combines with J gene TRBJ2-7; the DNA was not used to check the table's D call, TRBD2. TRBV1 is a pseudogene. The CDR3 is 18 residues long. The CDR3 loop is CTSSLTGVAGNPTYEQYF. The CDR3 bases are TGCACCAGCAGCCTAACAGGGGTAGCGGGAAACCCGACCTACGAGCAGTACTTC.

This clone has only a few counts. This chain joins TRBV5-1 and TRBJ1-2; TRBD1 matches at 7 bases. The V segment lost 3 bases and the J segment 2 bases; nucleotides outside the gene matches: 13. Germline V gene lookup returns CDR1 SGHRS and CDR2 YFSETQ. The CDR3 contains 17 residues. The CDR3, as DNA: TGCGCCAGCAGCTCCAATTTCCGACAGGGAGGAAACTATGGCTACACCTTC. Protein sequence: CASSSNFRQGGNYGYTF. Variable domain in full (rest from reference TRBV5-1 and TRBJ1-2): KAGVTQTPRYLIKTRGQQVTLSCSPISGHRSVSWYQQTPGQGLQFLFEYFSETQRNKGNFPGRFSGRQFSNSRSEMNVSTLELGDSALYLCASSSNFRQGGNYGYTFGSGTRLTVV.